Listed here are 8 T cell receptor beta chains from one sample, sequenced in a study of T cell changes during pregnancy in multiple sclerosis. Libraries were prepared by immunoSEQ multiplex PCR; TCRdb keeps only in-frame clonotypes and omits some of them. The table records under 90,000 clones, 94% of them present only once. The input for sequencing was peripheral blood, taken in the second trimester of pregnancy. The receptors were gathered from a female donor in good health, enrolled as a control in a pregnancy study.

The chain recombines TRBV28 with TRBJ2-3; D may be TRBD2 (5 bases). Germline-derived CDR1 and CDR2 are MDHEN and SYDVKM. This CDR3 contains 17 residues. V was shortened by 5 bases and J by 0 bases, with 18 bases between the two germline ends. The CDR3 nucleotides read TGTGCCAGCAGTCAAAAACCTAGCTTCCTAAGCACAGATACGCAGTATTTT. As protein: CASSQKPSFLSTDTQYF.

By its share, this clone is medium-sized. One end of the junction is discordant with germline, which a read error may explain. The V gene is TRBV5-1, the J gene TRBJ1-5; perhaps TRBD1 as D (6 bases). Germline V gene data show CDR1 as SGHRS and CDR2 as YFSETQ. This CDR3 spans 15 amino acids. In DNA form, the CDR3 reads TGCGCCAGCAGGTTGGACAGAAATAGCAATCAGCCCCAGCATTTT. As protein: CASRLDRNSNQPQHF.

This clone showed up just once. The chain combines TRBV7-9 with TRBJ2-5; D gene uncertain. The V gene lost 3 bases and the J gene lost 1 base, with 6 bases spanning the gap. Germline CDR1 and CDR2: SEHNR and FQNEAQ (reference sequence). This CDR3 has 13 amino acids. The CDR3 loop reads CASSFGTQETQYF. As DNA, the CDR3 is TGTGCCAGCAGCTTTGGCACCCAAGAGACCCAGTACTTC.

The chain recombines TRBV28 with TRBJ2-7; TRBD1 matches 12 bases. The CDR3 runs to 15 residues. J was trimmed by 7 bases and V by 5 bases; bases with no gene match: 9. CDR1 and CDR2 (germline): MDHEN, SYDVKM. CDR3 protein: CASSRRDRGQGEQYF. The CDR3 DNA reads as TGTGCCAGCAGTCGCCGGGACAGGGGGCAGGGGGAGCAGTACTTC.

V and J are TRBV25-1 and TRBJ1-2; 7 nucleotides line up with TRBD1. CDR1 and CDR2 from the germline V gene are MGHDK and SYGVNS. Trimming removed 8 bases from V and 8 bases from J; junction bases left unmatched: 5. The CDR3 has 11 amino acids. CDR3 in amino acids: CASSGGGGYTF. In DNA form, the CDR3 reads TGTGCCAGCTCAGGGGGAGGAGGCTACACCTTC.

The J gene is TRBJ2-2, the V gene TRBV27; D is undetermined. This CDR3 comprises 12 residues. Germline V CDR1 and CDR2: MNHEY, SMNVEV (reference sequence). Trimming removed 4 bases at V and 6 bases at J, with 6 bases between. CDR3 in DNA: TGTGCCAGCAGTTCCGGGTCCGGGGAGCTGTTTTTT. Protein product: CASSSGSGELFF.

The DNA for the CDR3 is TGTGCCAGCAGCCCAGACAGGGCAAGCTCCTATAATTCACCCCTCCACTTT. Amino acid sequence: CASSPDRASSYNSPLHF. V and J are TRBV5-4 and TRBJ1-6; 7 nucleotides match TRBD1. CDR1 and CDR2 from the germline V gene are SGHNT and YYREEE (reference sequence). V shed 4 bases and J 0 bases; nucleotides not matched to a gene: 7. The CDR3 is 17 residues long.

The chain is built from TRBV25-1 and TRBJ2-1; the D gene is possibly TRBD2 (6 bases). The germline V gene has CDR1 MGHDK and CDR2 SYGVNS. CDR3 length: 16 amino acids. Trimming shortened V by 6 bases and J by 6 bases, and 21 bases separated the two germline ends. CDR3 sequence: CASREGAGRMVNEQFF. The CDR3 DNA is TGTGCCAGCAGGGAAGGGGCGGGACGTATGGTCAATGAGCAGTTCTTC.